This T cell receptor (beta chain) was obtained from a study of identical twins. Study-level results: Models underestimated out-of-frame TCR alpha sharing in monozygotic twins. Interpretation of the results relied on cross-sectional statistical analysis and not on following the same donors.

Template switching created a universal primer site, and the cDNA included unique molecular identifiers. TCRdb fed the 5' RACE reads into MiXCR, producing one record per CDR3 protein. The data contain around 300,000 distinct CDR3 sequences, around 8.8% of them singletons. The V and J ends lost 6 bases and 8 bases respectively, with 16 bases between them. This CDR3 has 13 amino acids. The germline V gene encodes CDR1 SNHLY and CDR2 FYNNEI. Every sampled donor was Caucasian and healthy. About this clonotype itself: Its antigen remains unknown.

The sample also formed part of further work on yellow fever vaccine responses in identical twins.

The source is a woman under 30 in good health. The chain is built from TRBV2 and TRBJ1-2; tentatively, D is TRBD1 (5 bases). Sequences were obtained from memory (CD45RO+) T cells sorted from blood. CDR3 region: CASRGPALDGYTF. The CDR3 nucleotides are TGTGCCAGCAGGGGGCCCGCGCTAGACGGCTACACCTTC.